This T cell receptor (beta chain) appears in the sequencing data of a study of shared clonotypes between healthy human individuals. On this clone: This sample includes further DNA sequences coding for the same CDR3.

Repertoires were generated with immunoSEQ multiplex PCR, while TCRdb's copy carries only in-frame clones and drops some. The data show roughly 2.5 million clones, 85% to 95% seen once. Participating donors were healthy, HIV-negative adults free of recent acute infections or vaccinations. Those who donated, Caucasian adults without exception, all lived in Nashville, Tennessee. Partitioning of CD4+ cells yielded a CD45RA+ naive subset and a CD45RA-negative memory subset. Sequencing used naive CD4+ T cells sorted from blood. Subset meaning: CD45RA+ positively selected. The receptor's source is a man between 18 and 35 years old in good health.

The CDR3 is CASSPTTGSTNEKLFF. Here the CDR3 DNA reads TGTGCCAGCTCTCCGACGACGGGGTCAACTAATGAAAAACTGTTTTTT. The chain carries TRBV18 and TRBJ1-4; D unclear. The CDR3 length is 16 residues. Between the trimmed V and J ends, which lost 6 bases and 0 bases, there was a span of 14 bases. Germline CDR1 is KGHSH and CDR2 is LQKENI. Using reference TRBV18 and TRBJ1-4 for the parts outside the CDR3, the full variable domain is NAGVMQNPRHLVRRRGQEARLRCSPMKGHSHVYWYRQLPEEGLKFMVYLQKENIIDESGMPKERFSAEFPKEGPSILRIQQVVRGDSAAYFCASSPTTGSTNEKLFFGSGTQLSVL.